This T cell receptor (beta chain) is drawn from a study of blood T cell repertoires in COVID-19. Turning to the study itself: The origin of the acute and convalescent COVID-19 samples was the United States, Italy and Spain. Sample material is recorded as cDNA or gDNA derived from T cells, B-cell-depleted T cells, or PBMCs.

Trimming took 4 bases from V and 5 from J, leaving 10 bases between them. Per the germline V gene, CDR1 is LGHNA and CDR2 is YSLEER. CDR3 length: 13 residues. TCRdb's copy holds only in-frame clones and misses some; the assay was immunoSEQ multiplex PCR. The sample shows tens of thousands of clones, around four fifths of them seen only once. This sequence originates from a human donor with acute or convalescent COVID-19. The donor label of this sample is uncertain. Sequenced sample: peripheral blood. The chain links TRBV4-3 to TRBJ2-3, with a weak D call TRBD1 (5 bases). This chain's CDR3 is CASSLQVVDTQYF. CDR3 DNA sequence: TGCGCCAGCAGCCTACAGGTCGTAGATACGCAGTATTTT.